This entry features one TCR beta chain sequence. The V gene end was trimmed by 2 bases and the J gene end by 6 bases; junction bases not matched to a gene: 5. The length of the CDR3 is 15 residues. Germline CDR1 reads SGHDT; CDR2 reads YYEEEE. Repertoires were generated with immunoSEQ multiplex PCR, while TCRdb's copy carries only in-frame clones and drops some. Of approximately 190,000 clones in the sample, about four fifths were seen once. These data are taken from a study of blood T cell repertoires in COVID-19. The chain employs TRBV5-6 and TRBJ2-2; 9 bases align to TRBD1. Sequences were obtained from peripheral blood. The clonotype originates from a man in his 60s with acute or convalescent COVID-19. The CDR3 DNA reads TGTGCCAGCAGCTTTAGGGACAGGGCGGCCGGGGAGCTGTTTTTT. It specifies CASSFRDRAAGELFF. Drawing the rest from reference TRBV5-6 and TRBJ2-2, the complete variable domain is DAGVTQSPTHLIKTRGQQVTLRCSPKSGHDTVSWYQQALGQGPQFIFQYYEEEERQRGNFPDRFSGHQFPNYSSELNVNALLLGDSALYLCASSFRDRAAGELFFGEGSRLTVL.